The 20 T cell receptor beta chains below come from one sample, sequenced in a study of PD-L1 blockade in urothelial cancer. Documented time point: peripheral blood 6 weeks after treatment start. Generated by immunoSEQ multiplex PCR, the TCRdb table keeps only in-frame clones and is missing some. The sample yields around 30,000 clones, approximately 81% seen once. The starting material was PBMCs, obtained around atezolizumab (anti-PD-L1) treatment. These receptors all come from a man between 65 and 85 years old with urothelial cancer.

The chain joins TRBV25-1 to TRBJ1-1; 7 bases are shared with TRBD1. The germline V gene has CDR1 MGHDK and CDR2 SYGVNS. The J segment lost 1 base and the V segment lost 4 bases, leaving 12 bases of the junction unmatched. CDR3 length equals 17 residues. The CDR3 nucleotides read TGTGCCAGCAGTGCGACTGGGACAGCAAAACCGAACACTGAAGCTTTCTTT. Translation: CASSATGTAKPNTEAFF.

This rearrangement joins TRBV6-5 to TRBJ1-1, with a tentative D call TRBD1 (6 bases). Germline loops: CDR1 MNHEY, CDR2 SVGAGI. Trimming stripped 6 bases from V and 1 base from J, with 12 bases between. The CDR3 totals 14 residues. CDR3 region: CASSPGHSNTEAFF. For the CDR3, the DNA is TGTGCCAGCAGCCCGGGACATTCGAACACTGAAGCTTTCTTT.

The chain joins TRBV5-1 to TRBJ1-2; D is uncertain. Between the trimmed V and J ends, which lost 7 bases and 6 bases, there was a span of 16 bases. The CDR3 has 13 amino acids. From germline, CDR1 is SGHRS and CDR2 YFSETQ. CDR3 sequence (DNA): TGCGCCAGCCGAACTCAGGAATTGGATGGCTACACCTTC. It yields the protein CASRTQELDGYTF.

The chain joins TRBV23-1 to TRBJ2-3, with 9 bases identical to TRBD1. TRBV23-1 is an ORF for which the function is uncertain. The ends lost 8 bases at V and 8 bases at J; junction bases unmatched: 8. The CDR3 totals 13 residues. The CDR3 nucleotides are TGCGCCAGCGTCCGGGACAGGGATGTTACGCAGTATTTT. Its protein is CASVRDRDVTQYF.

This chain uses TRBV28 with TRBJ2-1; 10 nucleotides line up with TRBD1. The CDR3 consists of 16 residues. J lost 4 bases, V lost 6 bases, and 9 bases had no gene match. Germline loops: CDR1 MDHEN, CDR2 SYDVKM. The DNA of the CDR3 is TGTGCCAGCAGGCGCCGGGACAGGGGTTTTTACAATGAGCAGTTCTTC. Its translation is CASRRRDRGFYNEQFF.

As DNA, the CDR3 is TGTGCCAGCAGCTCCTTGAACACCGGGGAGCTGTTTTTT. This codes for CASSSLNTGELFF. This chain links TRBV7-3 with TRBJ2-2; D call uncertain. This CDR3 contains 13 residues. The germline V and J ends were trimmed by 4 bases and 1 base, with 4 bases remaining between them. Germline values: CDR1 SGHTA, CDR2 FQGTGA.

V gene TRBV9 combines with J gene TRBJ1-3; D is possibly TRBD1 (5 bases). V was shortened by 3 bases and J by 0 bases, with 10 bases between the two germline ends. Germline V CDR1 and CDR2: SGDLS, YYNGEE. This CDR3 is 15 amino acids long. For the CDR3, the DNA is TGTGCCAGCAGCGCGAGCGGGGGCTCTGGAAACACCATATATTTT. Amino acid sequence: CASSASGGSGNTIYF.

The CDR3 region is CASSLVVGNEQFF. CDR3 DNA sequence: TGCGCCAGCAGCTTGGTAGTCGGGAATGAGCAGTTCTTC. The chain joins TRBV5-1 to TRBJ2-1; the D is unclear. The CDR3 runs 13 residues. Trimming pared 0 bases from V and 7 bases from J, leaving 8 bases between. The germline V gene encodes CDR1 SGHRS and CDR2 YFSETQ.

This chain links TRBV7-2 with TRBJ2-5; D gene ambiguous. The CDR3 is made up of 13 amino acids. V dropped 5 bases and J dropped 5 bases, with 12 bases sitting between them. CDR1 SGHTA and CDR2 FQGNSA come from the germline V gene. CDR3 region: CASSTRQRETQYF. The DNA of the CDR3 is TGTGCCAGCAGCACCAGACAACGGGAGACCCAGTACTTC.

This clone was detected a few times. The gene calls are TRBV20-1 and TRBJ1-5; unclear D gene. Germline CDR1 is DFQATT and CDR2 is SNEGSKA (reference sequence). Trimming left V 4 bases short and J 11 bases short, with 12 bases between. This CDR3 contains 11 residues. The CDR3 spells CSAIQLEAQHF. For the CDR3, the DNA is TGCAGTGCTATCCAATTAGAGGCCCAGCATTTT.

The CDR3 coding sequence is TGTGCCACCAGCAACCGGGACAGGGGCGAGACCCAGTACTTC. This gives the protein CATSNRDRGETQYF. The J gene is TRBJ2-5, the V gene TRBV15, with TRBD1 matching 10 bases. J lost 5 bases, V lost 4 bases, and 4 bases had no gene match. The CDR3 is 14 residues long. Germline V gives CDR1 LNHNV, CDR2 YYDKDF (reference sequence).

The rearrangement joins TRBV18 to TRBJ2-2; D is perhaps TRBD1 (5 bases). Germline-derived CDR1 and CDR2 are KGHSH and LQKENI. Trimming left V 2 bases short and J 4 bases short, with 14 bases between. CDR3 length: 16 amino acids. CDR3 nucleotide sequence: TGTGCCAGCTCACCATCCAGGCAGGGCGGCACCGGGGAGCTGTTTTTT. Its translation is CASSPSRQGGTGELFF.

This clone was seen only once. The chain carries TRBV7-2 and TRBJ2-5; TRBD2 matches at 14 bases. This CDR3 has 17 amino acids. CDR1 and CDR2 from the germline V gene are SGHTA and FQGNSA. The J segment lost 5 bases and the V segment lost 1 base, leaving 6 bases of the junction unmatched. Written as DNA, the CDR3 is TGTGCCAGCAGCTTAGGACTAGCGGGAGGGTTGGGGGAGACCCAGTACTTC. Protein sequence: CASSLGLAGGLGETQYF.

J is TRBJ1-1 and V is TRBV6-1; 7 bases agree with TRBD1. The CDR3 runs 15 residues. The V segment lost 4 bases and the J segment 1 base; nucleotides outside the gene matches: 6. Germline-derived CDR1 and CDR2 are MNHNS and SASEGT. The CDR3: CASSGRQGGNTEAFF. CDR3 nucleotide sequence: TGTGCCAGCAGTGGACGACAGGGCGGGAACACTGAAGCTTTCTTT.

The chain is built from TRBV29-1 and TRBJ2-3, with D tentatively TRBD2 (6 bases). This CDR3 has 14 residues. V dropped 4 bases and J dropped 1 base, with 12 bases sitting between them. CDR1 SQVTM and CDR2 ANQGSEA come from the germline V gene. The CDR3 loop reads CSVGGGAGTDTQYF. As DNA, the CDR3 is TGCAGCGTTGGCGGCGGGGCTGGCACAGATACGCAGTATTTT.

This clone was found a few times. V is TRBV7-8 and J is TRBJ1-2; 8 nucleotides match TRBD1. Germline V gene sequence: CDR1 SGHVS, CDR2 FQNEAQ. V trimming: 3 bases; J trimming: 5 bases; junction bases outside the gene matches: 11. The CDR3 has 16 amino acids. CDR3 nucleotide sequence: TGTGCCAGCAGCTTCGGCGAGGACAGGGTTTGGTATGGCTACACCTTC. Translation: CASSFGEDRVWYGYTF.

This clone was seen only a few times. This chain joins TRBV18 and TRBJ1-3; possible D gene TRBD1, 6 bases. CDR3 length: 16 residues. The V and J ends lost 0 bases and 0 bases respectively, with 9 bases between them. CDR1 KGHSH and CDR2 LQKENI come from the germline V gene. In DNA, the CDR3 is TGTGCCAGCTCACCACCAAGGACAGTCTCTGGAAACACCATATATTTT. Protein product: CASSPPRTVSGNTIYF.

V gene TRBV27 combines with J gene TRBJ1-5, with D maybe TRBD1 (5 bases). The length of the CDR3 is 14 residues. Trimming removed 2 bases at V and 4 bases at J, with 9 bases between. The germline gives CDR1 MNHEY, CDR2 SMNVEV (reference sequence). CDR3 nucleotides: TGTGCCAGCAGTTTAGCAGGGTCAAATCAGCCCCAGCATTTT. Its translation is CASSLAGSNQPQHF.

V and J are TRBV19 and TRBJ1-2; the D gene is possibly TRBD1 (6 bases). This CDR3 is 15 amino acids long. The V end lost 0 bases, the J end lost 4 bases, and 12 bases lay between the germline ends. The germline V gene encodes CDR1 LNHDA and CDR2 SQIVND (reference sequence). CDR3 sequence (DNA): TGTGCCAGTAGTATAGATGGACGAGGGGGCTATGGCTACACCTTC. This gives the protein CASSIDGRGGYGYTF.

This clone was seen a handful of times. The J gene is TRBJ2-5, the V gene TRBV5-1; D may be TRBD1 (6 bases). Germline V CDR1 and CDR2: SGHRS, YFSETQ. V lost 0 bases and J lost 4, with 10 bases in between. CDR3 length equals 14 residues. The CDR3 loop reads CASSLGQARETQYF. The CDR3 DNA reads as TGCGCCAGCAGCTTGGGACAGGCGAGAGAGACCCAGTACTTC. Filled out from reference TRBV5-1 and TRBJ2-5, the complete variable domain reads KAGVTQTPRYLIKTRGQQVTLSCSPISGHRSVSWYQQTPGQGLQFLFEYFSETQRNKGNFPGRFSGRQFSNSRSEMNVSTLELGDSALYLCASSLGQARETQYFGPGTRLLVL.